This entry concerns a single TCR beta chain. Its antigen is currently not known. Base qualities are missing; no much larger clone stands one base away. The cohort comprised hundreds of healthy bone marrow donors. At the time of sampling, every cohort member was nominally healthy, though immune exposures that went unrecorded were likely present. The donor was CMV seronegative and was included in the group of about 400 seronegative cohort members. A peripheral blood sample was collected from each donor, and TCR beta sequencing was performed on peripheral blood mononuclear cells. Genomic DNA extraction from the blood cell samples was performed with the Qiagen DNeasy Blood Extraction Kit. These data originate in a study of cytomegalovirus exposure and HLA in healthy donors listed by TCRdb under 2017. Concerning the study at large: An earlier analysis of approximately 600 of the donors reported 250 to 350 Gb of sequence data and 120 million or so unique TCR beta sequences from roughly 180 million T cells. An early release covering approximately 600 HLA-typed donors comprised about 300 gigabases of sequencing data and around 86 million unique TCR sequences. The genetic ancestry cluster associated with self-reported Caucasian donors included over 80% of the 300 to 400 genotyped donors. The study was designed to test whether signatures of past pathogen exposure could be identified by cataloging public T cell receptors. The T cell repertoires of 670 or so subjects were profiled by immunosequencing and related to cytomegalovirus serostatus. In addition to the first cohort of 500 to 850 subjects, a separate validation cohort of 130 or so different subjects was used. The study combined high-throughput TCR immunosequencing, statistical association of individual TCRs with disease status, and machine learning to predict cytomegalovirus infection status. To study patterns of TCR occurrence, a later analysis re-analyzed previously published TCR beta repertoires from 600 to 750 donors and added high-resolution HLA genotyping. The later analysis used no new phenotypic data to find candidate immune exposures, relying instead on TCR beta sequences and their occurrence across donors. An earlier analysis of about 600 of the donors used high-throughput TCR beta sequencing to judge whether each TCR beta V gene segment behaved as functional or pseudogenic. Donor age, sex, ethnicity and CMV serostatus were collected together with the repertoire data. Genome-wide SNP genotypes for about 65% of the roughly 700 donors were used in a later genetic analysis, which treated that subset as a discovery cohort. All discovery cohort repertoires had been generated on a single sequencing platform. HLA typing included class I and class II loci at four-digit resolution. Typing coverage varied by locus: roughly 620-640 donors for A, B, C, DRB1 and DQB1; more than 500 for DQA1; about 590 for DPA1; around 450 for DPB1. Roughly five DR-DQ haplotypes were treated as single units for association and clustering because of strong linkage in the cohort. Among some 400 genotyped donors of the cohort, an average of about 240,000 unique TCR beta nucleotide sequences were sequenced per donor, around a sixth of them non-productive.

Points the paper makes about the study in general: According to a later analysis, TCR association rates differed among HLA loci, with DRB1 alleles showing the most associated TCRs and HLA-C alleles showing the fewest. A later analysis found that most CMV-associated TCR beta chains appeared HLA-restricted, with HLA associations seemingly driven largely by CMV exposure. In this cohort, only TCR beta chains were sequenced, and detectable features were limited by the absence of alpha or paired-chain data. Because HLA typing was missing for some donors at each locus, association tests included only the typed subset. Roughly uniform sequencing depth across donors was assumed in presence/absence analyses, although this assumption may not hold. Most TCR sequences were seen in very few donors, while some public TCRs were found in many individuals. Some IMGT-functional V segments, including TRBV6-2 and TRBV6-3, could not be told apart with the 87-base-pair reads, so those segments were excluded. In an earlier analysis of approximately 590 of the donors, most TCR beta V segments were observed in productive rearrangements about 87% or about 30% of the time, broadly matching IMGT annotations. Compared with equally common non-associated chains, HLA-associated TCR beta chains in a later analysis were more clonally expanded and had lower generation probabilities. Correlated functional status among segregating V segments might reflect linkage disequilibrium, but an unknown experimental factor could not be ruled out. In both the original and validation cohorts, the classifier was reported to diagnose cytomegalovirus status with high specificity and sensitivity. A cluster of highly shared sequence variants was judged likely to be a technical artifact of the sequencing pipeline. Because counts were too low, some 17 rarely observed V segments, including chromosome 9 orphons, were excluded from the earlier analysis of some 540 of the donors. Assigning TCR associations to individual alleles was difficult when HLA alleles, especially DR and DQ, strongly co-occurred. According to the authors, the approach could potentially be generalized to other disease states and immunological phenotypes. In a later analysis, some 18,000 TCR beta sequences were associated with specific HLA alleles at a false discovery rate of 0.05. A further reported finding was that TCR beta sequences accurately predicted the HLA-A and HLA-B alleles for most subjects in the first cohort. According to a later analysis, parvovirus B19, influenza, CMV and Epstein-Barr virus appeared linked to several top co-occurrence clusters. Three of the identified cytomegalovirus-associated TCR beta chains were confirmed in vitro to be specific for cytomegalovirus antigens. In a later genetic analysis, fewer N-insertions in productive TCRs were reported among donors in an Asian-associated ancestry cluster than the approximately 710-donor mean. The study listed 150 to 200 TCR beta chains as associated with cytomegalovirus. V-gene and J-gene trimming of TCR beta chains was associated with a missense DCLRE1C variant in a later genetic analysis, and the association was replicated in an independent cohort. Immune exposure information for the cohort was limited to CMV serostatus.

Taken from the germline V gene (reference sequence), the CDR1 and CDR2 loops are MNHEY and SMNVEV. CDR3 length: 14 amino acids, cysteine to phenylalanine. CDR3 DNA only is kept here, 42 bases in frame from base 1. V loses 5 bases of germline sequence and J loses 7 bases, and the interval between the two ends is 17 bases. The receptor library was made with the immunoSEQ multiplex PCR assay. The multiplex PCR relied on a mix of 60 forward primers for TCR Vbeta segments and 13 reverse primers for TCR Jbeta segments. The CDR3 region of rearranged TCR beta genes was amplified from genomic DNA by a multiplex PCR assay. On the Illumina HiSeq System, the amplified TCR beta libraries were sequenced as 87-base-pair reads. The paper's processing steps were these. Across the 600 to 700 repertoires, a later analysis counted some 80 million unique TCR beta chains, some 11 million of which were shared by at least two donors. To remove PCR and sequencing errors, raw reads were error-corrected and collapsed into unique sequences using a nearest-neighbor algorithm that merged closely related sequences. CDR3 sequences were aligned to IMGT reference sequences to assign V, D and J gene segments. For a sequence to be retained, at least a six-nucleotide match to both a V gene segment and a J gene segment was required. Rearrangements were classified as productive when the CDR3 lacked stop codons and remained in frame with V and J, and all other rearrangements were classified as non-productive. CDR3 was defined according to IMGT convention as the region running from the second conserved V-encoded cysteine to the conserved J-encoded phenylalanine. In an earlier analysis of approximately 500 of the donors, sequences lacking an unambiguous match to a single V gene segment were excluded. An earlier analysis of several hundred of the donors classified V segments as functional when productive rearrangements were above 56.7% and as segregating when the standard deviation between donors was above 5%. A statistical classification framework was built to diagnose cytomegalovirus status from the catalog of TCR beta chain sequences. In a later analysis, V and J genes were assigned by comparing TCR nucleotide sequences against IMGT/GENE-DB human TR gene sequences. Using the TCRdist pipeline, a later analysis assigned CDR3 sequences along with most-parsimonious VDJ recombination scenarios. In a later analysis, each TCR beta chain was defined by its CDR3 amino acid sequence together with its V-gene family, and reads without a unique V-gene family were excluded. To address suspected cross-contamination and a sequencing artifact, a later analysis removed approximately 590 highly shared, low-generation-probability nucleotide sequences. For each public chain, a later analysis derived a clonal expansion index from normalized ranks of inferred template counts within each repertoire. Generation probabilities in a later analysis came from a VDJ recombination model fitted to out-of-frame rearrangements, and those results were checked against IGoR. In a later analysis, TCR-TCR, TCR-HLA and TCR-CMV co-occurrence was scored with hypergeometric tests, and a repertoire-size bias correction was applied to TCR pairs. False discovery rates were estimated in a later analysis by permuting HLA or CMV assignments 20 times. In a later analysis, co-occurring TCRs were grouped with DBSCAN, and TCRdist sequence similarity was added when clustering was performed within HLA-allele-positive subsets. Repertoires with fewer than 30,000 or more than 120,000 public chains, plus five repertoires with anomalous nucleotide sharing, were excluded from co-occurrence clustering. TCRdb took this table from immuneACCESS and kept in-frame rearrangements with V and J called. Such tables lack part of the clones; where checked against another copy, unresolved V genes explain under half of the gap, and the rest is unexplained. The V and J calls and clone size come from that table; D and trimming were worked out from the DNA. Present in this sample are some 180,000 clones, over 75% of which were seen just once. The ten biggest clones cover about 2.2% of the sample.

Sequencing input: PBMCs. The sequence is built from TRBV27 and TRBJ2-5, and TRBD2 may be the D gene, going by 6 matching bases. This receptor was obtained from a woman aged 45-59 years in good health and CMV-seronegative. The bases are TGTGCCAGCAGTCCCACTCGGGAGTCGGGGACCCAGTACTTC. Its protein reads: CASSPTRESGTQYF.